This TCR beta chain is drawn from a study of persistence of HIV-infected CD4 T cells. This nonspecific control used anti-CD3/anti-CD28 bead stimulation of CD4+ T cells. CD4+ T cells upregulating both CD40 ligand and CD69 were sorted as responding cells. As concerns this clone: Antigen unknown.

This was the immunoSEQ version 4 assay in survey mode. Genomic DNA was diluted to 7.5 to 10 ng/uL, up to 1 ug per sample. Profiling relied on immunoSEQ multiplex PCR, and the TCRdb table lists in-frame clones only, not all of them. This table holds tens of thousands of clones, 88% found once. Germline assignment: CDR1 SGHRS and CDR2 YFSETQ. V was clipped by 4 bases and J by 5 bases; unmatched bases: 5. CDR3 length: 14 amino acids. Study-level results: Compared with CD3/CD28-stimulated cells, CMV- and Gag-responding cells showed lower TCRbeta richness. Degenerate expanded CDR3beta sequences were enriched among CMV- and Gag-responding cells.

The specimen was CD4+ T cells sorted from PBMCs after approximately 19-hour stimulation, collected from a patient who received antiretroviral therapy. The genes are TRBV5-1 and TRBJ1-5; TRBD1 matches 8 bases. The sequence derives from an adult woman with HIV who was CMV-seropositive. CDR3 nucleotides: TGCGCCAGCAGCCTCGGACAGGGAGATCAGCCCCAGCATTTT. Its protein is CASSLGQGDQPQHF.